The subject of this entry is one TCR beta chain. Its antigen specificity is not known. No clone much larger than this one lies a single base away; base qualities are absent. CDR1 and CDR2 were assigned from the germline V gene as KGHDR and SFDVKD. The junction carries 15 bases between V and J, which are trimmed by 7 bases and 2 bases respectively. Measured from the cysteine to the phenylalanine, the CDR3 is 15 residues long. The kept DNA is CDR3 alone, 45 bases in frame from the first base. These data originate in a study of breast tumors, draining lymph nodes, adjacent tissues (dated by TCRdb to about 2016). Some background on the complete study: TCR beta repertoires were compared across tumor, adjacent nontumor tissue and axillary lymph nodes obtained from breast cancer patients. In human breast cancer, the study set out to evaluate how tumor, surrounding tissue and draining lymph node repertoires relate to one another and whether T cells may move between these sites. Points the paper makes about the study in general: The similarity between tumor and nontumor tissue repertoires was significantly greater in luminal-like breast cancer than in basal-like breast cancer. Tumor T-cell repertoires showed less diversity than lymph node repertoires and more diversity than nontumor tissue repertoires, and tumor T-cell repertoires showed preferential V and J gene usage. The data were considered consistent with most tumor T cells being derived from the lymph node and subsequently expanding within tumor tissue. The study presented the conclusion that tumor T cells originate in lymph nodes as consistent with a hypothesis, not as something directly demonstrated.

Sequencing instrument: Illumina HiSeq 2000. Multiplex PCR amplification was used to generate the TCR beta chain libraries. The amplified TCR beta chain products were analyzed by high-throughput sequencing. TCRdb took the public reads, trimmed them with fastp at Q25, ran MiXCR for clone calling and kept in-frame beta chains. All rows with the same CDR3 protein become a single entry with the most common DNA and genes. The sample yields around 66,000 distinct CDR3 sequences; over 40% were counted once. Clones ranked in the top ten supply about 8.4% of the sample. The source is a female donor with breast cancer. Some clones in this sample may be carry-over from other donors' samples. Sequencing was performed on breast tumor tissue. The rearrangement combines TRBV24-1 with TRBJ2-3; no D segment can be confidently identified. The nucleotide sequence is given as TGTGCCACCAGCCCTGCGGCGGAACCCACAGATACGCAGTATTTT. It translates to CATSPAAEPTDTQYF.